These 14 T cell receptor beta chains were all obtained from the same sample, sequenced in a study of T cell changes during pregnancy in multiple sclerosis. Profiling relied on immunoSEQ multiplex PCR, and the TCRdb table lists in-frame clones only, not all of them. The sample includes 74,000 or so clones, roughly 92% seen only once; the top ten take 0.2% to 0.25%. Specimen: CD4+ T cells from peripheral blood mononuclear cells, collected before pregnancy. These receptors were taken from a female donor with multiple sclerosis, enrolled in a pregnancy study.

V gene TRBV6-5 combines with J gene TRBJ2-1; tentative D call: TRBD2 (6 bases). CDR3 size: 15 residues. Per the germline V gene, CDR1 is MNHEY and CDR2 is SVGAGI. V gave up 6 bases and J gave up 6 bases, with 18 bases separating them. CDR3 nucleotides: TGTGCCAGCAGCCGAGGGACTCGGTTATCCAATGAGCAGTTCTTC. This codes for CASSRGTRLSNEQFF.

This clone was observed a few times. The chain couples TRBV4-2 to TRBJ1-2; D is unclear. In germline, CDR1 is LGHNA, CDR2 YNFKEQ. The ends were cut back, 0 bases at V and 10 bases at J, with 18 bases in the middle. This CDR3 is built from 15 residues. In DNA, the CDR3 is TGTGCCAGCAGCCAAGATTCGCTTGTGGCAGGCGTCTACACCTTC. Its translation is CASSQDSLVAGVYTF.

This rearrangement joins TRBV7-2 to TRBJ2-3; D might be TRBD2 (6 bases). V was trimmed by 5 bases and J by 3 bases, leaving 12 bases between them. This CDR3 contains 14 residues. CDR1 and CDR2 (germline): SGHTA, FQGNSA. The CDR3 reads CASSLASATDTQYF. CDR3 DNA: TGTGCCAGCAGCCTCGCTAGCGCGACAGATACGCAGTATTTT.

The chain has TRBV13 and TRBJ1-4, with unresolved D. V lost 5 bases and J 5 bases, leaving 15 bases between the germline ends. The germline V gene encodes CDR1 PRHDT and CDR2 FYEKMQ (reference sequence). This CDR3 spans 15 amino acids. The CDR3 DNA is TGTGCCAGCAGCCGACGTGCGGGGAGCAATGAAAAACTGTTTTTT. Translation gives CASSRRAGSNEKLFF.

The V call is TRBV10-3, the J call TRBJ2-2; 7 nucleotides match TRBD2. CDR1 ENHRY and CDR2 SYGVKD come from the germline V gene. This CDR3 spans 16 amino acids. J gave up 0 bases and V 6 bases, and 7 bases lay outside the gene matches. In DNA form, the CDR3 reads TGTGCCATCAGGGGAGGGGCGGGCACGAACACCGGGGAGCTGTTTTTT. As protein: CAIRGGAGTNTGELFF.

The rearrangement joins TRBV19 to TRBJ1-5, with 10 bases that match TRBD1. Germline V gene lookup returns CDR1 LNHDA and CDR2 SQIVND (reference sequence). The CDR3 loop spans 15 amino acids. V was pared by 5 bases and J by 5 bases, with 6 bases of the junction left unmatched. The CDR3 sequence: CASSVQGTGDQPQHF. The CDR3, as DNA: TGTGCCAGTAGTGTCCAGGGGACAGGGGATCAGCCCCAGCATTTT.

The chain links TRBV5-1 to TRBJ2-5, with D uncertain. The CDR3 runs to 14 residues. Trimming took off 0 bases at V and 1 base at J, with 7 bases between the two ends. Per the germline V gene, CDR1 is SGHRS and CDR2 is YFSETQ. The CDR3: CASSLVPGQETQYF. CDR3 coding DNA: TGCGCCAGCAGCTTGGTGCCAGGCCAAGAGACCCAGTACTTC.

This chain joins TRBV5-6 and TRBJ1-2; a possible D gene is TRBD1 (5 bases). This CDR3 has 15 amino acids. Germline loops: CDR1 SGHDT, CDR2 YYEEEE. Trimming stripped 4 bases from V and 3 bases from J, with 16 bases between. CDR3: CASSPKYGGYYGYTF. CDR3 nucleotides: TGTGCCAGCAGCCCGAAATACGGGGGGTACTATGGCTACACCTTC.

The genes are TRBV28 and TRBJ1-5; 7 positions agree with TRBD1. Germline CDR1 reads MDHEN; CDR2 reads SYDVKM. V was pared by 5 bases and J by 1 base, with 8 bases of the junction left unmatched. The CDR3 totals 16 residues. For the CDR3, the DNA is TGTGCCAGCAGTCCCCCGGGCAGGGGGAGCAATCAGCCCCAGCATTTT. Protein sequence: CASSPPGRGSNQPQHF.

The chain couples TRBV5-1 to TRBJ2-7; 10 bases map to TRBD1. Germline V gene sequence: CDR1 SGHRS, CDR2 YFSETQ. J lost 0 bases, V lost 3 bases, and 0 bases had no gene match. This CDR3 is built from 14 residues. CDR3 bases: TGCGCCAGCAGCTGGGACAGGGGCTCCTACGAGCAGTACTTC. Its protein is CASSWDRGSYEQYF.

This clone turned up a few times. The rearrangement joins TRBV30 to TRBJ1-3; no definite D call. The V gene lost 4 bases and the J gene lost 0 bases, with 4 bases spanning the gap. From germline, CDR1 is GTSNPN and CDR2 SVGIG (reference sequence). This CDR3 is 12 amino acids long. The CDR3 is CAWTHSGNTIYF. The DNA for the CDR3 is TGTGCCTGGACCCACTCTGGAAACACCATATATTTT.

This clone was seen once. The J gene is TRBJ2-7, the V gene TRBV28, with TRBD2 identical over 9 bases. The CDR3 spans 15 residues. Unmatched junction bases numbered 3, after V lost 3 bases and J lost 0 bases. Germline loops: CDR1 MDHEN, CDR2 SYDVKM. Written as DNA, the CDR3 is TGTGCCAGCAGTTTTAGACTAGCGGACTCCTACGAGCAGTACTTC. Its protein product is CASSFRLADSYEQYF.

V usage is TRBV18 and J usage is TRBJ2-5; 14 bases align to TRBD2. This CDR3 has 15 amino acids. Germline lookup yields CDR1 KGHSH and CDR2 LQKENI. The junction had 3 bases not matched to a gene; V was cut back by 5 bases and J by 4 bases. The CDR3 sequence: CASSEGLAGVETQYF. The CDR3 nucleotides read TGTGCCAGCTCAGAGGGACTAGCGGGAGTAGAGACCCAGTACTTC.

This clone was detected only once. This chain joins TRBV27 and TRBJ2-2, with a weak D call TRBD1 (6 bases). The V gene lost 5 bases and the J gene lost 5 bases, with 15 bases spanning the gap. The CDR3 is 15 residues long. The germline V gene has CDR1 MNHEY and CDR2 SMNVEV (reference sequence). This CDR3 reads CASSSRGGETGELFF. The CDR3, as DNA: TGTGCCAGCAGTAGCAGGGGTGGTGAGACCGGGGAGCTGTTTTTT.